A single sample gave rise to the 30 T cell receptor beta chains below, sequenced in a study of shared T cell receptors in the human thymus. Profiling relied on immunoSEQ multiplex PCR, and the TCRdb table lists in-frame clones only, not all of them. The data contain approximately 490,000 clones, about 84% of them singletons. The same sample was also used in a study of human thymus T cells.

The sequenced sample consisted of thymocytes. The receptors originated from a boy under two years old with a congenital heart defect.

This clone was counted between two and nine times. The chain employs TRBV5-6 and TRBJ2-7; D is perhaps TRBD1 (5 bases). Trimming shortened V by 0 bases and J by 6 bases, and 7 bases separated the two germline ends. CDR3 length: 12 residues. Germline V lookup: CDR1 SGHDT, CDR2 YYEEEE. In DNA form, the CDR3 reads TGTGCCAGCAGCTTGGTGGGGCTCGAGCAGTACTTC. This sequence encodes CASSLVGLEQYF.

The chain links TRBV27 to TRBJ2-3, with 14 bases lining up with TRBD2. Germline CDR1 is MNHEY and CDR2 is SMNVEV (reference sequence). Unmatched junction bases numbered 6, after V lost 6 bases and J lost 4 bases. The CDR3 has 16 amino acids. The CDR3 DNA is TGTGCCAGCAGGGGACTAGCGGGAGCGGAGGCAGATACGCAGTATTTT. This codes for CASRGLAGAEADTQYF.

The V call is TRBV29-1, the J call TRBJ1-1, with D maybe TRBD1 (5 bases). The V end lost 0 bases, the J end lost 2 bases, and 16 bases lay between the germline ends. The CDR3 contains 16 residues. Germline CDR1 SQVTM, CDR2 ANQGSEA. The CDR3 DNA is TGCAGCGTTGAAGAGGGGTGGAGGGGAGAAAACACTGAAGCTTTCTTT. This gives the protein CSVEEGWRGENTEAFF. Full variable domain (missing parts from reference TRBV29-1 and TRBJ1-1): SAVISQKPSRDICQRGTSLTIQCQVDSQVTMMFWYRQQPGQSLTLIATANQGSEATYESGFVIDKFPISRPNLTFSTLTVSNMSPEDSSIYLCSVEEGWRGENTEAFFGQGTRLTVV.

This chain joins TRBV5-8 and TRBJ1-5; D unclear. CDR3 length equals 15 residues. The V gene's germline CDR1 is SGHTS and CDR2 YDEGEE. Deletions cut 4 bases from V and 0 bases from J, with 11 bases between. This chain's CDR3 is CASSEQLHSNQPQHF. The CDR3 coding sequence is TGTGCCAGCAGCGAACAGCTTCATAGCAATCAGCCCCAGCATTTT.

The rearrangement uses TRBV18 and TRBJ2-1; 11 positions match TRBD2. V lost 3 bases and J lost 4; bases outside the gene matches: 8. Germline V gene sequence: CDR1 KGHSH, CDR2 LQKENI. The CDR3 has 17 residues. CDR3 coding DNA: TGTGCCAGCTCACCGAGCCCTTCTAGCGGGGGGTACAATGAGCAGTTCTTC. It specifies CASSPSPSSGGYNEQFF.

The CDR3 bases are TGTGCCAGCAGCCCCCCCCCGGGACTAAACAACAATGAGCAGTTCTTC. Protein sequence: CASSPPPGLNNNEQFF. V and J are TRBV7-9 and TRBJ2-1; 7 bases are shared with TRBD2. This CDR3 comprises 16 residues. V lost 5 bases, J lost 5 bases, and 12 bases stayed unmatched. Per germline, CDR1 SEHNR and CDR2 FQNEAQ (reference sequence).

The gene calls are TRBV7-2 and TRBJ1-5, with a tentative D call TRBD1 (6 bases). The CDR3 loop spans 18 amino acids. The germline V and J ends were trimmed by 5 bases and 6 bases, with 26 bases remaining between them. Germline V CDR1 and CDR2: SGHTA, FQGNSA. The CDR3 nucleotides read TGTGCCAGCAGCCCCACTCGCAGGTTGGGGGGGCGAGGTCAGCCCCAGCATTTT. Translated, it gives CASSPTRRLGGRGQPQHF.

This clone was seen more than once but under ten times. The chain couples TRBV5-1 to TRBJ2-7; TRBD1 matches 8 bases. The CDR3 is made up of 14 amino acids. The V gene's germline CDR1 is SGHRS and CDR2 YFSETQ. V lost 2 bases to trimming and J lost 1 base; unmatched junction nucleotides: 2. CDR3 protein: CASSFQGASYEQYF. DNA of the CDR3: TGCGCCAGCAGCTTTCAGGGGGCTTCCTACGAGCAGTACTTC.

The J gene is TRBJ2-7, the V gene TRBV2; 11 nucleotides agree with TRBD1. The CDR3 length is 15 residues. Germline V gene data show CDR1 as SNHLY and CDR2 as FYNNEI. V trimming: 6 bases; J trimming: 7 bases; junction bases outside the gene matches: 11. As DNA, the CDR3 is TGTGCCAGCAGCCCCGGGACAGGGGGAAAAGGGGAGCAGTACTTC. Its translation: CASSPGTGGKGEQYF. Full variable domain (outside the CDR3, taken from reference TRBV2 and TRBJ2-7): EPEVTQTPSHQVTQMGQEVILRCVPISNHLYFYWYRQILGQKVEFLVSFYNNEISEKSEIFDDQFSVERPDGSNFTLKIRSTKLEDSAMYFCASSPGTGGKGEQYFGPGTRLTVT.

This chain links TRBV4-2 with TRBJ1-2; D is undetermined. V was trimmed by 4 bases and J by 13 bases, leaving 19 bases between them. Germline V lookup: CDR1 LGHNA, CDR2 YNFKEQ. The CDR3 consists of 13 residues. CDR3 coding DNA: TGTGCCAGCAGCCTTCTTGGTGGCCAGCTAGGCACCTTC. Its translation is CASSLLGGQLGTF.

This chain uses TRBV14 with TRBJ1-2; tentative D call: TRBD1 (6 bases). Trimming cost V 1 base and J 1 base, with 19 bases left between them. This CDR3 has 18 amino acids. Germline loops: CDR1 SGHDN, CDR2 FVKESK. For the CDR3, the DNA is TGTGCCAGCAGCCAAGCGGGGGGCGGGCACCATGATAACTATGGCTACACCTTC. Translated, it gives CASSQAGGGHHDNYGYTF.

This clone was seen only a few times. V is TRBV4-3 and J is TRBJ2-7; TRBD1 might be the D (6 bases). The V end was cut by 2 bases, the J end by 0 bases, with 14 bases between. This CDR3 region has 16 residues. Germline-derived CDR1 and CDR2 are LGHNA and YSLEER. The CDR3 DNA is TGCGCCAGCAGCCAATACGCAGGGGACCCCTCCTACGAGCAGTACTTC. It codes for CASSQYAGDPSYEQYF.

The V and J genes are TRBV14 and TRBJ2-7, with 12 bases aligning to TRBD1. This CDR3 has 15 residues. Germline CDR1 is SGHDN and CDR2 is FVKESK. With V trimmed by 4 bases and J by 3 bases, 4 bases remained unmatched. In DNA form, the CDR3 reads TGTGCCAGCAGCCTCCGGGACAGGGGGCTCTACGAGCAGTACTTC. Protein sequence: CASSLRDRGLYEQYF.

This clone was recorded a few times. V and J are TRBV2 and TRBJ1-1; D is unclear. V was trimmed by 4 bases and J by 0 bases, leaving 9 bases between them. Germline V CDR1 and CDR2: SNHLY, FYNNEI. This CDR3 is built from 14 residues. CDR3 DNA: TGTGCCAGCAGTGCGGCAGGTATGAACACTGAAGCTTTCTTT. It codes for CASSAAGMNTEAFF. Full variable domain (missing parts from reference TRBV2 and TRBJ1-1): EPEVTQTPSHQVTQMGQEVILRCVPISNHLYFYWYRQILGQKVEFLVSFYNNEISEKSEIFDDQFSVERPDGSNFTLKIRSTKLEDSAMYFCASSAAGMNTEAFFGQGTRLTVV.

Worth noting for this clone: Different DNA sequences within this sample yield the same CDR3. The CDR3 region is CASSQGREGPNEQFF. The CDR3 coding sequence is TGCGCCAGCAGCCAAGGGCGGGAGGGCCCGAATGAGCAGTTCTTC. The chain recombines TRBV4-3 with TRBJ2-1; 9 nucleotides match TRBD2. The CDR3 contains 15 residues. Germline trimming cut 1 base from V and 7 bases from J; bases unmatched to any gene: 5. Germline lookup yields CDR1 LGHNA and CDR2 YSLEER.

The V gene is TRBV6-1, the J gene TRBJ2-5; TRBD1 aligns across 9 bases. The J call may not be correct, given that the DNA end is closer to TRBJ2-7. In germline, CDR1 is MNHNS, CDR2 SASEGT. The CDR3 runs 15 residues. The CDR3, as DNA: TGTGCCAGCAGTGATGAGGGGACAGGGTTCTACGAGCAGTACTTC. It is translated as CASSDEGTGFYEQYF.

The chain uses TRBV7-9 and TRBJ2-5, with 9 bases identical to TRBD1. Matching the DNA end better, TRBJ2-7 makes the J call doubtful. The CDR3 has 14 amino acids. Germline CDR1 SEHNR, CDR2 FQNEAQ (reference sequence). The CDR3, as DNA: TGTGCCAGCAGCGGTACAGGGGGCGCCTACGAGCAGTACTTC. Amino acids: CASSGTGGAYEQYF.

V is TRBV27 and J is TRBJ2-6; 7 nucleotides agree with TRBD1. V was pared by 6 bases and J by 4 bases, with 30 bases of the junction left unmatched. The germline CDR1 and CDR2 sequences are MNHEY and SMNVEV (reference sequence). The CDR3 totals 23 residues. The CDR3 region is CASSQDRLSRVINVNPGANVLTF. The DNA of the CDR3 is TGTGCCAGCAGCCAGGACAGGCTTTCCCGTGTGATAAATGTGAACCCAGGGGCCAACGTCCTGACTTTC. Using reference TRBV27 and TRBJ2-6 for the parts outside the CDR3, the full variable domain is EAQVTQNPRYLITVTGKKLTVTCSQNMNHEYMSWYRQDPGLGLRQIYYSMNVEVTDKGDVPEGYKVSRKEKRNFPLILESPSPNQTSLYFCASSQDRLSRVINVNPGANVLTFGAGSRLTVL.

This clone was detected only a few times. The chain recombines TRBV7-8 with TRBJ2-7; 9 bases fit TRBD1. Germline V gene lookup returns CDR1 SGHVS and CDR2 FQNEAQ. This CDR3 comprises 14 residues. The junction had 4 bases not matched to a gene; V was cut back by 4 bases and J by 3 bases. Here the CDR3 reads CASSSRTGVYEQYF. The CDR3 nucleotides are TGTGCCAGCAGCTCCCGGACAGGGGTCTACGAGCAGTACTTC. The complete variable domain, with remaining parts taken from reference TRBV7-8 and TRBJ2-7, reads GAGVSQSPRYKVAKRGQDVALRCDPISGHVSLFWYQQALGQGPEFLTYFQNEAQLDKSGLPSDRFFAERPEGSVSTLKIQRTQQEDSAVYLCASSSRTGVYEQYFGPGTRLTVT.

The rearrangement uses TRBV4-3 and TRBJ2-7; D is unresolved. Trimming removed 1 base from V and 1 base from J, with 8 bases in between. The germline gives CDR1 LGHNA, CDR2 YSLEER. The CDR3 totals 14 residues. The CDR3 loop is CASSQGRDSYEQYF. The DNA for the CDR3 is TGCGCCAGCAGCCAAGGGAGAGATTCCTACGAGCAGTACTTC.

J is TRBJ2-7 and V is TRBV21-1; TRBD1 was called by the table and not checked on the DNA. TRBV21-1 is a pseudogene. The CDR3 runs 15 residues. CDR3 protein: CAPQGTAPYYYEQYF. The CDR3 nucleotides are TGTGCCCCCCAAGGGACAGCTCCTTACTACTACGAGCAGTACTTC.

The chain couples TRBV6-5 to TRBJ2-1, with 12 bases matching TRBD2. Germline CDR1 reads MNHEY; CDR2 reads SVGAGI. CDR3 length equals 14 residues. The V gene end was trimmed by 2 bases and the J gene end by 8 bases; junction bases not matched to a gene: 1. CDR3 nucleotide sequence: TGTGCCAGCAGTTACCGACTAGCGGGAGATGAGCAGTTCTTC. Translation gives CASSYRLAGDEQFF.

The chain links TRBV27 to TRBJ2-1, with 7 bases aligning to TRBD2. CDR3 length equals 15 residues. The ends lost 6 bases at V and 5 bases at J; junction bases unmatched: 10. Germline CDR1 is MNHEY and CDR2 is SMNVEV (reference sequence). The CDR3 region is CASSRQAGDDNEQFF. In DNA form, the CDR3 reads TGTGCCAGCAGCCGCCAGGCGGGAGATGACAATGAGCAGTTCTTC.

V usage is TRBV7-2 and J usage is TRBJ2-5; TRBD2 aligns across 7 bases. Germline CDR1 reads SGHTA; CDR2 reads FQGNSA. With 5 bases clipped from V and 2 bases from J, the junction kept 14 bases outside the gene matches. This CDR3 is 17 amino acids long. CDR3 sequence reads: CASSPVMGRRGQETQYF. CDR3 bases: TGTGCCAGCAGCCCTGTAATGGGCAGGCGGGGGCAAGAGACCCAGTACTTC.

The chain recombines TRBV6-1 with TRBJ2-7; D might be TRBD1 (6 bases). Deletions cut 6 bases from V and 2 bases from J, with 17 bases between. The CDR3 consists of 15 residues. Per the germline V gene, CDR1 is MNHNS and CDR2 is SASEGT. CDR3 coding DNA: TGTGCCAGCAGACCAACAGGGACCGTTCCCTACGAGCAGTACTTC. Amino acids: CASRPTGTVPYEQYF.

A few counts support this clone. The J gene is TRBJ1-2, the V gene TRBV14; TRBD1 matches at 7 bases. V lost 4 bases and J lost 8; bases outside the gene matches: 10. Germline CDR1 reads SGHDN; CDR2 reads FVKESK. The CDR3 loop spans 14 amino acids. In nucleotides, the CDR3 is TGTGCCAGCAGCCGATACCCCAGGGGGGAAGGCTACACCTTC. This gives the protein CASSRYPRGEGYTF.

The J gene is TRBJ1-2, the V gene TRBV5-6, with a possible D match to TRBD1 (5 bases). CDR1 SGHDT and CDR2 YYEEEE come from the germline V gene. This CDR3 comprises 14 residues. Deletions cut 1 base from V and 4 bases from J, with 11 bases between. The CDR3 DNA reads TGTGCCAGCAGCTTGTGGCGGGACCTCTATGGCTACACCTTC. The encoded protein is CASSLWRDLYGYTF.

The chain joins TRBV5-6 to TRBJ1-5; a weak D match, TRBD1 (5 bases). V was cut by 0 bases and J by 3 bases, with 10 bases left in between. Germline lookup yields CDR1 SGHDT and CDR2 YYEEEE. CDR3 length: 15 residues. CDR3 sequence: CASSLGPGLNQPQHF. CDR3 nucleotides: TGTGCCAGCAGCTTGGGTCCGGGACTCAATCAGCCCCAGCATTTT.

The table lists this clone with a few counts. CDR3 bases: TGTGCCAGCAGTACCCCTCGTCTTGTGGAGGCTGAAGCTTTCTTT. Translated, it gives CASSTPRLVEAEAFF. The chain employs TRBV2 and TRBJ1-1; D call uncertain. Trimming cost V 5 bases and J 6 bases, with 19 bases left between them. The CDR3 sequence is 15 residues long. In germline, CDR1 is SNHLY, CDR2 FYNNEI. Supplemented by reference TRBV2 and TRBJ1-1, the full variable domain reads EPEVTQTPSHQVTQMGQEVILRCVPISNHLYFYWYRQILGQKVEFLVSFYNNEISEKSEIFDDQFSVERPDGSNFTLKIRSTKLEDSAMYFCASSTPRLVEAEAFFGQGTRLTVV.

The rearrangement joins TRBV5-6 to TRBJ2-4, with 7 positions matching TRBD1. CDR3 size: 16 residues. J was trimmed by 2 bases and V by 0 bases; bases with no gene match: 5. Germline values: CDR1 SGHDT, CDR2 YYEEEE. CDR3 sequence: CASSLGGRGTKNIQYF. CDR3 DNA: TGTGCCAGCAGCTTGGGGGGCAGGGGGACCAAAAACATTCAGTACTTC.